Listed below are T cell receptor beta chains from one sample, sequenced in a study of cytomegalovirus exposure and HLA in healthy donors. Assay: immunoSEQ multiplex PCR; the TCRdb copy retains only in-frame clones and omits some. The sample holds about 180,000 clones, approximately 80% seen once. The sequencing sample was made of PBMCs. These receptors originate from a woman under 40 in good health and CMV-seronegative. CDR3s include the opening cysteine and the closing phenylalanine or tryptophan. A D gene is named only where the DNA matches it firmly. Not every row has a clone size; where given, it reads once, few, many or a size class.

TRBV7-3,TRBJ2-5,TRBD1,-,CASSLRGQGPMETQYF,TGTGCCAGCAGCTTAAGGGGACAGGGGCCTATGGAGACCCAGTACTTC
TRBV7-2,TRBJ2-3,TRBD2,-,CASKLAPGADTQYF,TGTGCCAGCAAACTAGCGCCCGGGGCAGATACGCAGTATTTT
TRBV9,TRBJ2-5,TRBD2,-,CASSVGNGGVLKTQYF,TGTGCCAGCAGCGTAGGTAACGGGGGGGTTTTAAAGACCCAGTACTTC
TRBV7-8,TRBJ2-3,-,few,CASSGGLDTQYF,TGTGCCAGCAGCGGGGGACTAGATACGCAGTATTTT
TRBV4-3,TRBJ1-6,-,-,CASSQDFRNSPLHF,TGCGCCAGCAGCCAAGATTTCAGGAATTCACCCCTCCACTTT
TRBV2,TRBJ1-3,TRBD1,-,CASREGAGGNTIYF,TGTGCCAGCAGGGAGGGGGCCGGTGGAAACACCATATATTTT
TRBV19,TRBJ2-5,TRBD1,-,CASSSTGTGGWRETQYF,TGTGCCAGTAGTTCCACCGGGACAGGGGGATGGCGAGAGACCCAGTACTTC
TRBV7-9,TRBJ2-7,TRBD2,-,CASNPRGREQYF,TGTGCCAGCAACCCGCGGGGGAGAGAGCAGTACTTC
TRBV7-2,TRBJ1-1,-,-,CASSPMGGGGTEAFF,TGTGCCAGCAGCCCCATGGGGGGGGGCGGGACTGAAGCTTTCTTT
TRBV7-9,TRBJ1-2,TRBD1,-,CASSPPRYLERDRDYGYTF,TGTGCCAGCAGCCCCCCCCGGTACCTAGAACGGGACAGGGACTATGGCTACACCTTC
TRBV7-2,TRBJ2-5,-,-,CASSKRGGGQTLQETQYF,TGTGCCAGCAGCAAAAGGGGCGGGGGACAAACCCTCCAAGAGACCCAGTACTTC
TRBV25-1,TRBJ2-2,-,-,CASSELGGVTGELFF,TGTGCCAGCAGTGAGCTGGGGGGAGTCACCGGGGAGCTGTTTTTT
TRBV27,TRBJ2-3,TRBD2,-,CASSSLAGALDTQYF,TGTGCCAGCAGTTCGCTAGCGGGAGCTTTAGATACGCAGTATTTT
TRBV6-5,TRBJ2-7,TRBD2,-,CASSASGLANEQYF,TGTGCCAGCAGTGCTTCGGGACTAGCGAACGAGCAGTACTTC
TRBV11-2,TRBJ2-3,-,-,CASSLELERTQYF,TGTGCCAGCAGCTTAGAATTGGAGAGGACGCAGTATTTT
TRBV5-4,TRBJ2-7,TRBD2,-,CATGLAGATYEQYF,TGTGCCACGGGACTAGCGGGCGCGACCTACGAGCAGTACTTC
TRBV29-1,TRBJ1-2,-,-,CSVDNGYTF,TGCAGCGTGGACAATGGCTACACCTTC
TRBV10-3,TRBJ2-7,TRBD1,-,CAISEGGDRGYEQYF,TGTGCCATCAGTGAAGGCGGGGACAGGGGCTACGAGCAGTACTTC
TRBV19,TRBJ2-2,TRBD2,-,CASSSGSAGELFF,TGTGCCAGTAGCAGCGGGAGCGCCGGGGAGCTGTTTTTT
TRBV15,TRBJ1-2,-,-,CATSRGSGGYHTF,TGTGCCACCAGCAGAGGGAGTGGGGGGTATCACACCTTC
TRBV6-1,TRBJ1-5,TRBD1,-,CASRGTGVDQPQHF,TGTGCCAGCAGAGGGACAGGGGTAGATCAGCCCCAGCATTTT
TRBV9,TRBJ1-3,TRBD1,-,CASSVGQTGNTIYF,TGTGCCAGCAGCGTGGGACAGACTGGAAACACCATATATTTT
TRBV5-1,TRBJ1-2,-,few,CASSLEQGGLGYTF,TGCGCCAGCAGCTTGGAACAGGGAGGGTTGGGCTACACCTTC
TRBV21-1,TRBJ2-7,-,-,CASRGSYEQYF,TGTGCCAGCCGCGGCTCCTACGAGCAGTACTTC
TRBV9,TRBJ2-2,TRBD1,-,CASSVDGTGVVTGELFF,TGTGCCAGCAGCGTAGACGGGACAGGGGTCGTTACCGGGGAGCTGTTTTTT
TRBV27,TRBJ2-5,-,-,CASSLFVGPMETQYF,TGTGCCAGCAGTTTATTTGTGGGGCCAATGGAGACCCAGTACTTC
TRBV25-1,TRBJ2-2,TRBD1,-,CASSLGQGNTGELFF,TGTGCCAGCAGCCTGGGACAGGGGAACACCGGGGAGCTGTTTTTT
TRBV7-9,TRBJ2-1,TRBD1,-,CASSPGTVFNEQFF,TGTGCCAGCAGCCCGGGGACAGTCTTCAATGAGCAGTTCTTC
TRBV28,TRBJ1-2,TRBD1,-,CASRTGGADGYTF,TGTGCCAGCAGAACAGGGGGCGCCGATGGCTACACCTTC
TRBV4-1,TRBJ2-7,-,-,CASSQDISRGNEQYF,TGCGCCAGCAGCCAAGATATCTCACGGGGAAACGAGCAGTACTTC
TRBV5-6,TRBJ2-7,-,-,CASSLGRRYEQYF,TGTGCCAGCAGCTTGGGACGGCGGTACGAGCAGTACTTC
TRBV11-3,TRBJ2-7,TRBD2,-,CASSPGRGSGRRNEQYF,TGTGCCAGCAGCCCCGGGAGGGGTAGCGGGAGAAGGAACGAGCAGTACTTC
TRBV6-5,TRBJ2-7,TRBD1,-,CASSYNSNRGSHEQYF,TGTGCCAGCAGTTACAATTCGAACAGGGGGTCCCACGAGCAGTACTTC
TRBV28,TRBJ1-1,-,-,CASSFSRFEAFF,TGTGCCAGCAGTTTTTCCCGGTTTGAAGCTTTCTTT
TRBV11-2,TRBJ1-1,-,-,CASSSTSPRGLGTEAFF,TGTGCCAGCAGTTCGACTTCACCCCGGGGTTTGGGCACTGAAGCTTTCTTT